Detailed here is one T cell receptor beta chain. With random hexamers, reverse transcription was performed on about 0.5 to 1 ug of RNA. The amplification used immunoSEQ multiplex PCR on TCR beta CDR3; it spanned 54 Vbeta and 13 Jbeta. TCRdb fed the immunoSEQ multiplex PCR reads into MiXCR, producing one record per CDR3 protein. The profile shows approximately 150,000 distinct CDR3 sequences, 85% to 95% of them singletons. This sample stems from a study of CD8 T cells in Susac syndrome. Deletions cut 5 bases from V and 6 bases from J, with 17 bases between. Germline V gene sequence: CDR1 KGHSH, CDR2 LQKENI. The CDR3 length is 14 residues.

Sequencing was carried out using CD4+ T cells from PBMCs. This TCR was sampled from a human donor with multiple sclerosis. The chain has TRBV18 and TRBJ2-7; tentative D call: TRBD1 (6 bases). DNA of the CDR3: TGTGCCAGCTCAACATCTAACCCAGGGGTCGAGCAGTACTTC. Protein sequence: CASSTSNPGVEQYF.